One sample yielded the 31 T cell receptor beta chains listed below, sequenced in a study of blood T cells in healthy people across ages. Together with a sample-barcoded 5' primer, a J-beta primer mix was included in a second PCR lasting about 7 to 11 cycles. MiXCR, applied by TCRdb to the 5' RACE reads, yields one record per CDR3 protein. The profile covers hundreds of thousands of distinct CDR3 sequences, with 20% to 25% appearing a single time and more than 8.5% taken by the ten largest. These data are also associated with another study on T cells of mothers and their children.

Sequencing was carried out using blood. All receptors derive from a boy between 10 and 17 years old in good health.

In this sample, this clonotype turned up once. The chain combines TRBV5-1 with TRBJ2-1; 14 bases are shared with TRBD2. CDR1 SGHRS and CDR2 YFSETQ come from the germline V gene. This CDR3 spans 20 amino acids. V lost 3 bases and J lost 0; bases outside the gene matches: 11. CDR3 coding DNA: TGCGCCAGCAGCTGGGGGACTAGCGGGAGAGAATTAAGCTCCTACAATGAGCAGTTCTTC. Amino acid sequence: CASSWGTSGRELSSYNEQFF.

This clonotype was counted between two and nine times. The chain combines TRBV27 with TRBJ1-2; D may be TRBD1 (6 bases). V was trimmed by 6 bases and J by 5 bases, leaving 16 bases between them. CDR1 and CDR2 (germline): MNHEY, SMNVEV (reference sequence). The CDR3 is 14 residues long. CDR3 residues: CASRSVGGLYGYTF. Written as DNA, the CDR3 is TGTGCCAGCAGATCCGTCGGGGGGCTTTATGGCTACACCTTC.

This clonotype was detected a few times. The rearrangement joins TRBV20-1 to TRBJ2-7, with a tentative D call TRBD1 (6 bases). CDR3 length: 14 residues. Per the germline V gene, CDR1 is DFQATT and CDR2 is SNEGSKA (reference sequence). V lost 3 bases to trimming and J lost 0 bases, with 12 bases between them. The DNA for the CDR3 is TGCAGTGCTAGTTTTCAGGGGACCTCCTACGAGCAGTACTTC. Protein sequence: CSASFQGTSYEQYF.

The gene calls are TRBV28 and TRBJ2-5, with D tentatively TRBD1 (6 bases). The CDR3 extends over 16 amino acids. V was clipped by 6 bases and J by 5 bases, with 22 bases between them. Germline V gene lookup returns CDR1 MDHEN and CDR2 SYDVKM. CDR3 protein: CASRNPRDTGSETQYF. CDR3 coding DNA: TGTGCCAGCAGAAACCCCCGGGACACCGGATCCGAGACCCAGTACTTC.

In this sample, this clonotype turned up a few times. V and J are TRBV7-9 and TRBJ2-1; no firm D call. CDR3 length: 13 amino acids. Trimming removed 11 bases at V and 5 bases at J, with 16 bases between. The germline CDR1 and CDR2 sequences are SEHNR and FQNEAQ (reference sequence). In DNA form, the CDR3 reads TGTGCCTATCGCCCAGGTTCCAACAATGAGCAGTTCTTC. Its protein product is CAYRPGSNNEQFF.

This clonotype was counted a few times. This sequence joins TRBV5-1 and TRBJ2-5; possible D gene TRBD1, 6 bases. The germline gives CDR1 SGHRS, CDR2 YFSETQ. CDR3 length equals 16 residues. Trimming cost V 1 base and J 6 bases, with 19 bases left between them. The CDR3 protein is CASSLQGTPLSQTQYF. CDR3 DNA sequence: TGCGCCAGCAGCTTGCAGGGGACACCCCTTTCCCAGACCCAGTACTTC.

The chain carries TRBV6-6 and TRBJ2-7, with D possibly matching TRBD1 (6 bases). V dropped 5 bases and J dropped 6 bases, with 17 bases sitting between them. This CDR3 contains 14 residues. Germline CDR1 is MNHNY and CDR2 is SVGAGI (reference sequence). The CDR3 is CASSRTTGPCEQYF. CDR3 DNA: TGTGCCAGCAGTCGGACGACAGGTCCCTGCGAGCAGTACTTC.

This clonotype was detected ten times or more. The J gene is TRBJ2-5, the V gene TRBV7-8, with D perhaps TRBD2 (6 bases). Germline CDR1 is SGHVS and CDR2 is FQNEAQ. Trimming took 4 bases from V and 1 from J, leaving 10 bases between them. This CDR3 comprises 14 residues. Here the CDR3 reads CASSSPGVQETQYF. For the CDR3, the DNA is TGTGCCAGCAGCTCCCCGGGAGTCCAAGAGACCCAGTACTTC.

The V and J genes are TRBV5-1 and TRBJ1-3; D is undetermined. CDR3 length: 15 residues. The germline V and J ends were trimmed by 4 bases and 0 bases, with 11 bases remaining between them. Germline CDR1 reads SGHRS; CDR2 reads YFSETQ. Here the CDR3 reads CASSDGGHSGNTIYF. The CDR3 DNA follows: TGCGCCAGCAGCGACGGAGGTCACTCTGGAAACACCATATATTTT.

The gene calls are TRBV7-9 and TRBJ1-5, with TRBD1 matching over 8 bases. Germline V gene sequence: CDR1 SEHNR, CDR2 FQNEAQ (reference sequence). Trimming removed 8 bases from V and 6 bases from J; junction bases left unmatched: 9. This CDR3 has 14 residues. The CDR3 sequence is CASSVAGGGQPQHF. CDR3 DNA: TGTGCCAGCTCAGTGGCAGGGGGCGGTCAGCCCCAGCATTTT.

The J gene is TRBJ2-3, the V gene TRBV20-1, with D perhaps assigned TRBD1 or TRBD2 (5 bases each). Germline CDR1 reads DFQATT; CDR2 reads SNEGSKA (reference sequence). V was clipped by 1 base and J by 2 bases, with 10 bases between them. The CDR3 is 14 amino acids. CDR3 nucleotides: TGCAGTGCTAGAGTCACGGGACCCACAGATACGCAGTATTTT. Protein sequence: CSARVTGPTDTQYF.

The sample holds a few counts of this clonotype. This chain uses TRBV29-1 with TRBJ1-2, with D possibly TRBD1 on 6 matching bases. Germline V gene data show CDR1 as SQVTM and CDR2 as ANQGSEA. CDR3 length equals 12 residues. Between the trimmed V and J ends, which lost 6 bases and 4 bases, there was a span of 12 bases. The DNA of the CDR3 is TGCAGCGTGAACAGGGCGGGCTATGGCTACACCTTC. It encodes CSVNRAGYGYTF.

The sample holds a few counts of this clonotype. This chain joins TRBV29-1 and TRBJ2-3; 7 positions match TRBD2. Trimming cost V 4 bases and J 3 bases; bases outside gene matches: 4. The germline V gene encodes CDR1 SQVTM and CDR2 ANQGSEA. The CDR3 extends over 13 amino acids. CDR3 coding DNA: TGCAGCGTTGCCGGACTAGTTACAGATACGCAGTATTTT. This encodes CSVAGLVTDTQYF.

This chain joins TRBV10-3 and TRBJ2-1; D possibly corresponds to TRBD2 (5 bases). The V end lost 4 bases, the J end lost 6 bases, and 7 bases lay between the germline ends. CDR3 length: 12 residues. Germline V gene data show CDR1 as ENHRY and CDR2 as SYGVKD. The CDR3 is CAISVGSNEQFF. The CDR3 nucleotides read TGTGCCATCAGTGTGGGGAGCAATGAGCAGTTCTTC.

This clonotype has only a few counts. This sequence joins TRBV12-3 or TRBV12-4 and TRBJ2-5; no firm D call. The DNA end lines up better with TRBJ2-1; the J call may be wrong. CDR3 size: 12 residues. This chain's CDR3 is CASSSDHNEQFF. CDR3 sequence (DNA): TGTGCCAGCAGTTCAGATCACAATGAGCAGTTCTTC.

V gene TRBV4-3 combines with J gene TRBJ2-3; TRBD2 is a possible D gene (6 bases). The length of the CDR3 is 17 residues. V gave up 0 bases and J gave up 2 bases, with 15 bases separating them. Germline assignment: CDR1 LGHNA and CDR2 YSLEER. CDR3 sequence reads: CASSQEFSRGTTDTQYF. CDR3 coding DNA: TGCGCCAGCAGCCAAGAATTCTCGCGGGGCACCACAGATACGCAGTATTTT.

The chain couples TRBV2 to TRBJ1-2; TRBD1 aligns across 8 bases. CDR1 and CDR2 from the germline V gene are SNHLY and FYNNEI. J gave up 0 bases and V 5 bases, and 11 bases lay outside the gene matches. CDR3 size: 17 residues. For the CDR3, the DNA is TGTGCCAGCAGTACGCCGGGACAGGACCAAGCTAACTATGGCTACACCTTC. Translating it yields CASSTPGQDQANYGYTF. The whole variable domain, filled in from reference TRBV2 and TRBJ1-2, reads EPEVTQTPSHQVTQMGQEVILRCVPISNHLYFYWYRQILGQKVEFLVSFYNNEISEKSEIFDDQFSVERPDGSNFTLKIRSTKLEDSAMYFCASSTPGQDQANYGYTFGSGTRLTVV.

V usage is TRBV28 and J usage is TRBJ1-4; 7 bases agree with TRBD1. This CDR3 region has 14 residues. Unmatched junction bases numbered 11, after V lost 8 bases and J lost 8 bases. Germline V CDR1 and CDR2: MDHEN, SYDVKM. DNA of the CDR3: TGTGCCAGCGGGGAGACAGGGATGAACGAAAAACTGTTTTTT. Translating it yields CASGETGMNEKLFF.

CDR3 bases: TGTGCCAGCAGTGAAGATCTAGCGGGTAGCACAGATACGCAGTATTTT. It specifies CASSEDLAGSTDTQYF. V is TRBV2 and J is TRBJ2-3; TRBD2 aligns across 8 bases. V lost 1 base and J lost 0; bases outside the gene matches: 3. This CDR3 spans 16 amino acids. The germline CDR1 and CDR2 sequences are SNHLY and FYNNEI.

The CDR3, as DNA: TGTGCCAGCAGCTTGGCCGGCGGGACTAGCGGCAATGAGCAGTTCTTC. This codes for CASSLAGGTSGNEQFF. The V gene is TRBV7-9, the J gene TRBJ2-1; TRBD2 agrees at 11 bases. Unmatched junction bases numbered 7, after V lost 3 bases and J lost 6 bases. Germline CDR1 and CDR2: SEHNR and FQNEAQ (reference sequence). The CDR3 runs to 16 residues.

The chain is built from TRBV4-1 and TRBJ2-1; the match to TRBD2 covers 8 bases. Trimming at V came to 3 bases and at J to 4 bases, leaving 5 bases not matched to a gene. The germline V gene has CDR1 MGHRA and CDR2 YSYEKL. The CDR3 consists of 15 residues. The DNA for the CDR3 is TGCGCCAGCAGCCAGTCGACTAGCGCGTACAATGAGCAGTTCTTC. It is translated as CASSQSTSAYNEQFF.

This chain uses TRBV12-3 or TRBV12-4 with TRBJ2-7; 7 bases are shared with TRBD2. The CDR3 is 13 residues long. Trimming at V came to 5 bases and at J to 4 bases, leaving 5 bases not matched to a gene. CDR3 amino acids: CASSSGMPYEQYF. The CDR3 DNA reads TGTGCCAGCAGTAGCGGGATGCCGTACGAGCAGTACTTC.

A note on this clonotype: The junction does not match germline at one end; this may be a read error. V usage is TRBV28 and J usage is TRBJ2-7; D might be TRBD2 (5 bases). The V gene's germline CDR1 is MDHEN and CDR2 SYDVKM. CDR3 length: 15 amino acids. The DNA for the CDR3 is TGTGCCAGCACCCTACGAGGGTATGGTAACTACGACCAGTACTTC. Its translation is CASTLRGYGNYDQYF.

This clonotype was seen only a few times. The J gene is TRBJ2-3, the V gene TRBV29-1; D unresolved. V dropped 7 bases and J dropped 5 bases, with 13 bases sitting between them. From germline, CDR1 is SQVTM and CDR2 ANQGSEA. The CDR3 extends over 12 amino acids. CDR3 coding DNA: TGCAGCGGCGAAGGGTCTTTAGATACGCAGTATTTT. As protein: CSGEGSLDTQYF.

A few counts support this clonotype. CDR3 amino acids: CASSSQGLQGTDTQYF. CDR3 coding DNA: TGTGCCAGCAGCTCCCAGGGACTTCAGGGCACAGATACGCAGTATTTT. The V gene is TRBV13, the J gene TRBJ2-3; tentatively, D is TRBD2 (6 bases). This CDR3 region has 16 residues. CDR1 and CDR2 from the germline V gene are PRHDT and FYEKMQ (reference sequence). V was cut by 4 bases and J by 1 base, with 15 bases left in between.

This clonotype appeared a few times. J is TRBJ2-7 and V is TRBV7-9; weak D call: TRBD1 (6 bases). Trimming cost V 5 bases and J 0 bases, with 17 bases left between them. CDR3 size: 16 residues. Germline V lookup: CDR1 SEHNR, CDR2 FQNEAQ (reference sequence). The CDR3 DNA is TGTGCCAGCAGCGAACCCGATGACAGGACCTCCTACGAGCAGTACTTC. Translated, it gives CASSEPDDRTSYEQYF.

This clonotype was detected only a few times. The chain employs TRBV7-9 and TRBJ2-5; the D gene could be TRBD1 or TRBD2 (5 bases each). This CDR3 is 16 amino acids long. In germline, CDR1 is SEHNR, CDR2 FQNEAQ (reference sequence). V was clipped by 0 bases and J by 4 bases, with 15 bases between them. CDR3 in amino acids: CASSLAGTGGRETQYF. The CDR3 DNA sequence: TGTGCCAGCAGCTTAGCGGGGACCGGTGGACGAGAGACCCAGTACTTC.

V gene TRBV3-1 combines with J gene TRBJ2-1; no definite D call. CDR3 length: 13 residues. Per the germline V gene, CDR1 is LGHDT and CDR2 is YNNKEL (reference sequence). V was shortened by 4 bases and J by 7 bases, with 11 bases between the two germline ends. The CDR3 DNA reads as TGTGCCAGCAGCCCCTCGCTCAGAAATGAGCAGTTCTTC. This gives the protein CASSPSLRNEQFF.

This clonotype came up a few times. The gene calls are TRBV28 and TRBJ1-2; the D gene is possibly TRBD1 (5 bases). V lost 2 bases and J lost 6, with 19 bases in between. The CDR3 runs 16 residues. Germline values: CDR1 MDHEN, CDR2 SYDVKM. The CDR3 DNA reads as TGTGCCAGCAGTTTAACCGGGGCTGATTATTATGATGGCTACACCTTC. Translation gives CASSLTGADYYDGYTF.

This clonotype was detected a few times. The CDR3 bases are TGTGCCAGCAGCCCAGCAGGGATCGGGGACAATGAGCAGTTCTTC. Translating it yields CASSPAGIGDNEQFF. This sequence joins TRBV7-3 and TRBJ2-7; D possibly uses TRBD1 or TRBD2 (5 bases each). The J call may be faulty, since TRBJ2-1 better matches the DNA end. The germline V gene has CDR1 SGHTA and CDR2 FQGTGA. This CDR3 region has 15 residues.

This chain joins TRBV12-3 or TRBV12-4 and TRBJ2-7; D possibly corresponds to TRBD1 (9 bases). This CDR3 spans 20 amino acids. Trimming stripped 5 bases from V and 3 bases from J, with 32 bases between. The CDR3 loop reads CASSPGQGPFQRERGYEQYF. CDR3 DNA sequence: TGTGCCAGCAGTCCGGGACAGGGACCTTTTCAGCGGGAGCGGGGCTACGAGCAGTACTTC.